This TCR beta chain was sequenced for a study of breast tumors, draining lymph nodes, adjacent tissues. This CDR3 has 15 amino acids. The ends were cut back, 8 bases at V and 4 bases at J, with 17 bases in the middle. Many counts were recorded for this clonotype. The lymph nodes were axillary draining lymph nodes from breast cancer patients. TCRdb passed the multiplex PCR reads through MiXCR, listing each CDR3 protein once. The sample consists of some 130,000 distinct CDR3 sequences, around 21% of them appearing once. The sample was axillary lymph node tissue. The clonotype originates from a female donor with breast cancer. Some clones in this sample may be carry-over from other donors' samples. The chain couples TRBV12-3 or TRBV12-4 to TRBJ2-2, with D tentatively TRBD1 (6 bases). The DNA for the CDR3 is TGTGCCAGCGGGAGAGATTACAGGGCCACCGGGGAGCTGTTTTTT. This codes for CASGRDYRATGELFF.